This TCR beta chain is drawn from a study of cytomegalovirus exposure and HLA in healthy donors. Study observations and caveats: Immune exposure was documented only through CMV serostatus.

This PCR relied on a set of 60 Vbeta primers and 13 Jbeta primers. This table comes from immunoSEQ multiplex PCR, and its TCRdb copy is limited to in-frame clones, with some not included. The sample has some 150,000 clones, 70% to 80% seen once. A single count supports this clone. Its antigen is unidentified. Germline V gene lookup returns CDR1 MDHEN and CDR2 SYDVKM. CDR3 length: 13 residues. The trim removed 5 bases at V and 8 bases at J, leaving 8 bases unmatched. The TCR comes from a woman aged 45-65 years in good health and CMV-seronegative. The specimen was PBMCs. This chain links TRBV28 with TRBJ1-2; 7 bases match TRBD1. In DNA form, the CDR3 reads TGTGCCAGCAGTCGACAGGGTAGTAGGGGCTACACCTTC. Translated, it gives CASSRQGSRGYTF.